This T cell receptor (beta chain) appears in the sequencing data of a study of blood T cell repertoires in COVID-19. Overall study: Whether acute or convalescent, the COVID-19 samples came from the United States, Italy and Spain. From T cells, B-cell-depleted T cells, or PBMCs came the material, which was cDNA or gDNA.

The CDR3 is 15 residues long. Trimming took off 4 bases at V and 2 bases at J, with 10 bases between the two ends. CDR1 and CDR2 (germline): SGHRS, YFSETQ. Here immunoSEQ multiplex PCR was the method, and the copy in TCRdb shows in-frame clones only, minus some. The data contain roughly 370,000 clones, 80% to 90% of them singletons. The participants were between roughly 18 and 90 years old and came from fewer than 25 US areas. Clinical history reported by participants formed the basis on which cohorts were assigned. V is TRBV5-1 and J is TRBJ2-6; tentative D call: TRBD2 (6 bases). This TCR was recovered from a woman aged 50 to 65 who had recovered from COVID-19. What was sequenced was PBMCs or T cells enriched from blood (not recorded which). This CDR3 is CASSRGSTGANVLTF. The CDR3 bases are TGCGCCAGCAGCCGGGGGAGTACTGGGGCCAACGTCCTGACTTTC.